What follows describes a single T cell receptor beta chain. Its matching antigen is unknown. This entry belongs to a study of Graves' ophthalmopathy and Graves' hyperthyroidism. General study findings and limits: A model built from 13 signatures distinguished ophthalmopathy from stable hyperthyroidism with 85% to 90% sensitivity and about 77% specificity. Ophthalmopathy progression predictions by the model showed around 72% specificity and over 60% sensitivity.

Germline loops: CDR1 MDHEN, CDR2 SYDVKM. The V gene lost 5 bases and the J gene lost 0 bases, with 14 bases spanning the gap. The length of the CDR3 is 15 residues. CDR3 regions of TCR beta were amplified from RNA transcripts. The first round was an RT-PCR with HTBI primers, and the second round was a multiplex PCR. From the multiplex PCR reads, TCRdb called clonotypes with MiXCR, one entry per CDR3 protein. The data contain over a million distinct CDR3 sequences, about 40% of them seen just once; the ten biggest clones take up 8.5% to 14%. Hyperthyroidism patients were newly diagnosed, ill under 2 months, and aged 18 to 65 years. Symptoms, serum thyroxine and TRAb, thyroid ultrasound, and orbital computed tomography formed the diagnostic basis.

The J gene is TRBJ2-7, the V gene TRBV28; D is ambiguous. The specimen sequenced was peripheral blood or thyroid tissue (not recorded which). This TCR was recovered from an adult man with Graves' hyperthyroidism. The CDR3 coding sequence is TGTGCCAGCAGTACAGTGACTTTAAGCTCCTACGAGCAGTACTTC. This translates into CASSTVTLSSYEQYF.